This entry lists 6 T cell receptor beta chains sequenced from one sample in a study of PD-1 blockade in classical Hodgkin lymphoma. Autologous stem cell transplantation was followed by relapse in every patient, and brentuximab vedotin exposure varied. Method: immunoSEQ multiplex PCR; TCRdb's copy keeps in-frame clones and lacks some. Of 9,500 to 10,000 clones in the sample, 92% were seen once. The sample consisted of peripheral blood mononuclear cells (PBMCs), taken at baseline. The origin of the receptors is a human donor with classical Hodgkin lymphoma.

The chain joins TRBV2 to TRBJ1-1; D is unclear. CDR1 is SNHLY, CDR2 FYNNEI, per germline. Between the trimmed V and J ends, which lost 6 bases and 5 bases, there was a span of 13 bases. The CDR3 runs 13 residues. DNA for the CDR3: TGTGCCAGCAGACCACAAAGAGAGACTGAAGCTTTCTTT. This codes for CASRPQRETEAFF. The full variable domain, in which reference TRBV2 and TRBJ1-1 provide the parts outside the CDR3, is EPEVTQTPSHQVTQMGQEVILRCVPISNHLYFYWYRQILGQKVEFLVSFYNNEISEKSEIFDDQFSVERPDGSNFTLKIRSTKLEDSAMYFCASRPQRETEAFFGQGTRLTVV.

The chain combines TRBV11-3 with TRBJ1-4; no definite D call. Between the trimmed V and J ends, which lost 0 bases and 8 bases, there was a span of 10 bases. Germline-derived CDR1 and CDR2 are SGHNT and YENEEA. There are 14 residues in the CDR3. CDR3 DNA: TGTGCCAGCAGCTTAGATAGCATCGAGGAAAAACTGTTTTTT. Translation: CASSLDSIEEKLFF.

This chain joins TRBV28 and TRBJ2-1, with unresolved D. The CDR3 runs 15 residues. Germline assignment: CDR1 MDHEN and CDR2 SYDVKM. Trimming took off 6 bases at V and 5 bases at J, with 17 bases between the two ends. The DNA of the CDR3 is TGTGCCAGCAGCCAATTACCCGGCGTTAACAATGAGCAGTTCTTC. As protein: CASSQLPGVNNEQFF.

The rearrangement joins TRBV20-1 to TRBJ2-7; 7 bases agree with TRBD1. CDR1 and CDR2 from the germline V gene are DFQATT and SNEGSKA (reference sequence). The V gene end was trimmed by 5 bases and the J gene end by 4 bases; junction bases not matched to a gene: 2. The CDR3 totals 11 residues. CDR3 sequence (DNA): TGCAGTGCTGGGACAGAATACGAGCAGTACTTC. Translating it yields CSAGTEYEQYF.

The chain couples TRBV10-1 to TRBJ2-1; TRBD2 matches at 9 bases. The CDR3 consists of 15 residues. Germline V gene lookup returns CDR1 WNHNN and CDR2 SYGVQD (reference sequence). Unmatched junction bases numbered 5, after V lost 4 bases and J lost 4 bases. CDR3 residues: CASSAGTSLYNEQFF. For the CDR3, the DNA is TGCGCCAGCAGTGCCGGGACTAGCTTGTACAATGAGCAGTTCTTC.

This chain joins TRBV5-6 and TRBJ2-7; 7 bases are shared with TRBD2. There are 16 residues in the CDR3. The germline CDR1 and CDR2 sequences are SGHDT and YYEEEE. Trimming took 1 base from V and 0 from J; bases not matched to a gene: 7. CDR3 protein: CASSLMTSRHSYEQYF. DNA of the CDR3: TGTGCCAGCAGCTTGATGACTAGCAGACACTCCTACGAGCAGTACTTC.